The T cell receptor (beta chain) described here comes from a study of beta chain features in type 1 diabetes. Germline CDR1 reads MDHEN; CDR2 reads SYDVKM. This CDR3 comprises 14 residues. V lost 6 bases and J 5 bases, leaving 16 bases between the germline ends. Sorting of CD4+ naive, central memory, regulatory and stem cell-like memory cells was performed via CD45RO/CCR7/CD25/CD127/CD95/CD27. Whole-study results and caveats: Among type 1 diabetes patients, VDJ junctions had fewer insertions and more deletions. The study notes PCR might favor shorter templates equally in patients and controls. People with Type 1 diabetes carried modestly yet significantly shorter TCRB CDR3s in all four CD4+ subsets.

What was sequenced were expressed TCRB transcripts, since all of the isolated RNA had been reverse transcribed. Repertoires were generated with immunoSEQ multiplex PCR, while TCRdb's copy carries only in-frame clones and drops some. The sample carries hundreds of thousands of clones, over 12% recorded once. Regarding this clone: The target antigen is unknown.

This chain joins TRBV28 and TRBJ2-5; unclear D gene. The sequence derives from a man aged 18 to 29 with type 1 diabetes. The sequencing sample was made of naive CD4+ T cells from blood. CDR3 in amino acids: CASSLTRFGETQYF. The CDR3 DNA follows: TGTGCCAGCAGCCTGACGAGGTTTGGGGAGACCCAGTACTTC.